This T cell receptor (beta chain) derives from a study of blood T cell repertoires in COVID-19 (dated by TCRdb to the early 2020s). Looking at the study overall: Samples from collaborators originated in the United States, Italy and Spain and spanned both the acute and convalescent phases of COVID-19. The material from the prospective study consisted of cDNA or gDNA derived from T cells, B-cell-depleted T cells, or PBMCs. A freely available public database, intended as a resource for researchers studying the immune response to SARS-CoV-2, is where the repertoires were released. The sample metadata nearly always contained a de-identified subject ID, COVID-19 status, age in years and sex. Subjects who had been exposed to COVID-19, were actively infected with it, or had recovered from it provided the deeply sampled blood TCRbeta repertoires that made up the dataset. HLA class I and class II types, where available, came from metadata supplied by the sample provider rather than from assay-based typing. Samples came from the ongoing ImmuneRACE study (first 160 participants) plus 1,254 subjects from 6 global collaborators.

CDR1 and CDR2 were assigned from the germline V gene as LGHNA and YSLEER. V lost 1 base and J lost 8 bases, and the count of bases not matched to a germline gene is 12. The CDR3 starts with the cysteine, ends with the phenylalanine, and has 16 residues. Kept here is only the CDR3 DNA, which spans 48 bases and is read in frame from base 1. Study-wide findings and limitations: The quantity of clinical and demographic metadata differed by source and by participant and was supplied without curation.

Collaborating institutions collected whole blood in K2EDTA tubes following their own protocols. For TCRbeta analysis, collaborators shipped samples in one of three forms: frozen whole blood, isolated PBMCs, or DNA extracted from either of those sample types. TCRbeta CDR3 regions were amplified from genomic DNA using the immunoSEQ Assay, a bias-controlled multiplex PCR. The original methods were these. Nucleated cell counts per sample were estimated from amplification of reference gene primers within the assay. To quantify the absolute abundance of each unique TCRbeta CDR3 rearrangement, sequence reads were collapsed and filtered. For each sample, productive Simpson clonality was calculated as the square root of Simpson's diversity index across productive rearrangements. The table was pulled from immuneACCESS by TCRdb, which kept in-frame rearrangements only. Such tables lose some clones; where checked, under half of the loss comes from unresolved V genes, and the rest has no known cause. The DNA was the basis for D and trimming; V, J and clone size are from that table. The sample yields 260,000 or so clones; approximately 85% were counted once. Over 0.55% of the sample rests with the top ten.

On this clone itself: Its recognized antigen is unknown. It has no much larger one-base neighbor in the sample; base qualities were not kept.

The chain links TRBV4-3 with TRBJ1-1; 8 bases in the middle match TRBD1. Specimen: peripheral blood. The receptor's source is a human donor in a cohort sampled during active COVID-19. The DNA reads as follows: TGCGCCAGCAGCCAAGCCGTGACAGGGGACTCCGCCGAAGCTTTCTTT. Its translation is CASSQAVTGDSAEAFF.